This T cell receptor beta chain was sequenced for a study of CD8+CD57+ T cells in acquired aplastic anemia. At the level of the study: Mean DNA quantity obtained from sorted CD4+ and CD8+ cells was 3.2 ug.

Sequenced patients had shown CD8+CD57+ cell expansion by flow cytometry. The patients all had a severe acquired aplastic anemia diagnosis. Genomic DNA, the template, was used for profiling of the TCR beta VDJ and CDR3. TCRdb re-called the reads with MiXCR, one entry per CDR3 protein. Altogether approximately 470,000 distinct CDR3 sequences are present, around 30% being singletons, with the ten largest covering under 0.95%. The CDR3 has 16 residues. The germline gives CDR1 LGHNA, CDR2 YNFKEQ. V was pared by 11 bases and J by 1 base, with 23 bases between. Points from the study as a whole: Approximately 27 CD8+ CDR3 sequences occurred in both the patients and the controls.

As for this clonotype: Its cognate antigen is unknown.

The sequence was collected from a human donor with aplastic anemia. Sequencing used sorted CD4+, CD8+, or CD8+CD57+ T cells (not recorded which) from PBMCs. J is TRBJ1-1 and V is TRBV4-2; the D is unclear. The CDR3 DNA reads as TGTGCCTGTAGCCCTCGAGGCTTTGCACAGAACACTGAAGCTTTCTTT. Translating it yields CACSPRGFAQNTEAFF.